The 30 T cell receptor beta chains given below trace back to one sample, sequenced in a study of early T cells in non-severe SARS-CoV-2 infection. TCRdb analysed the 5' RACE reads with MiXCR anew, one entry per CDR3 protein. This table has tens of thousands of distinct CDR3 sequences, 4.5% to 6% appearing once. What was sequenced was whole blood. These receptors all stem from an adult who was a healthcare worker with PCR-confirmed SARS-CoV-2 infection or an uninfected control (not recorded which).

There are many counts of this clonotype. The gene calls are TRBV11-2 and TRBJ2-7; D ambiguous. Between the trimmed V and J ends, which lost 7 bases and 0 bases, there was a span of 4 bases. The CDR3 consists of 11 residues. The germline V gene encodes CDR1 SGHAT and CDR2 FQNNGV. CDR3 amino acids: CASTSSYEQYF. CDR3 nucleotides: TGTGCCAGCACCTCCTCCTACGAGCAGTACTTC.

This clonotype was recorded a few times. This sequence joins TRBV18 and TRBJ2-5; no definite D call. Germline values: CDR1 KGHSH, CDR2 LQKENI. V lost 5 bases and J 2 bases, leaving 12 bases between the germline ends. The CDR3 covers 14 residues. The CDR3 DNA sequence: TGTGCCAGCTCAGCCTCGACCAGTCAAGAGACCCAGTACTTC. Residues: CASSASTSQETQYF. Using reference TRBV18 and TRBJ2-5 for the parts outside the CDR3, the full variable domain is NAGVMQNPRHLVRRRGQEARLRCSPMKGHSHVYWYRQLPEEGLKFMVYLQKENIIDESGMPKERFSAEFPKEGPSILRIQQVVRGDSAAYFCASSASTSQETQYFGPGTRLLVL.

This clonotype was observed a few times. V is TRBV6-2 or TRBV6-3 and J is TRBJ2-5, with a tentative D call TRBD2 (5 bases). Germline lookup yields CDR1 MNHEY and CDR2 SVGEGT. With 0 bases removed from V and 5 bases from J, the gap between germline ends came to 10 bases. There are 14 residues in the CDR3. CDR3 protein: CASSYSPGGETQYF. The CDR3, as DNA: TGTGCCAGCAGTTACTCGCCGGGCGGGGAGACCCAGTACTTC.

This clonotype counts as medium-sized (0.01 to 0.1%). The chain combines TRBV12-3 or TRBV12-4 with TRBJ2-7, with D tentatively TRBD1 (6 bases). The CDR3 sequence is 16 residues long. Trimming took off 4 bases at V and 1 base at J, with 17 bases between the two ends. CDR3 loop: CASSSSDRGISYEQYF. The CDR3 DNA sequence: TGTGCCAGCAGTTCCTCGGACAGAGGGATTTCCTACGAGCAGTACTTC.

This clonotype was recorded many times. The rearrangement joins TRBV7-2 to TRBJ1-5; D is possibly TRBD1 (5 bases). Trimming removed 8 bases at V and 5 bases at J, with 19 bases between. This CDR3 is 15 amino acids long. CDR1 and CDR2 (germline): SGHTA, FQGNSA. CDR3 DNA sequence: TGTGCCAGCGGCTCCGGGACTTGGGGGTATCAGCCCCAGCATTTT. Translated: CASGSGTWGYQPQHF.

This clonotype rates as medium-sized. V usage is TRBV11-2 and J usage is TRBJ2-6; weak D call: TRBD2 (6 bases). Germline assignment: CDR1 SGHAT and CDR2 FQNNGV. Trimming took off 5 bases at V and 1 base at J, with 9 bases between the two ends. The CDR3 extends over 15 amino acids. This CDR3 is CASSGGESGANVLTF. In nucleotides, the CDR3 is TGTGCCAGCAGCGGAGGGGAATCTGGGGCCAACGTCCTGACTTTC.

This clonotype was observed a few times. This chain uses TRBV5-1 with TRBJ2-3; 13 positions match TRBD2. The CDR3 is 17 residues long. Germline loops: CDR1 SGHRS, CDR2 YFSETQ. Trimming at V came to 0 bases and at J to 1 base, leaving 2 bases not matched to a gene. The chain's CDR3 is CASSLAGLAGGTDTQYF. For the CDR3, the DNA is TGCGCCAGCAGCTTGGCCGGACTAGCGGGGGGCACAGATACGCAGTATTTT.

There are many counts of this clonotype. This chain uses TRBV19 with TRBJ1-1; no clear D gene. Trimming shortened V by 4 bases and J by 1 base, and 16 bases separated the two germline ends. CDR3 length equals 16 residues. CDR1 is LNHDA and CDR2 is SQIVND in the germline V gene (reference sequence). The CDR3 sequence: CASSRRDRKSNTEAFF. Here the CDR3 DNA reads TGTGCCAGTAGTAGGAGGGATCGGAAATCGAACACTGAAGCTTTCTTT.

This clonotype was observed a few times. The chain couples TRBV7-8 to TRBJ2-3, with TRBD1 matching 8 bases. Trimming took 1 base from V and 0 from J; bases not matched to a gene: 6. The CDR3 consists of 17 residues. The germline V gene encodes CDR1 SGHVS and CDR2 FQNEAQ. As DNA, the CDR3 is TGTGCCAGCAGCTTAGTGCAGGGGGCCCCTAGCACAGATACGCAGTATTTT. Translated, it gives CASSLVQGAPSTDTQYF.

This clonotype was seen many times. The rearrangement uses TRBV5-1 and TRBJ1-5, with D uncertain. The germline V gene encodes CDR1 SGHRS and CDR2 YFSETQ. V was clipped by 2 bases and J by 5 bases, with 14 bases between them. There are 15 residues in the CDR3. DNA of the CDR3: TGCGCCAGCAGCTTTGGGCTAAACGGGGATCAGCCCCAGCATTTT. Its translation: CASSFGLNGDQPQHF.

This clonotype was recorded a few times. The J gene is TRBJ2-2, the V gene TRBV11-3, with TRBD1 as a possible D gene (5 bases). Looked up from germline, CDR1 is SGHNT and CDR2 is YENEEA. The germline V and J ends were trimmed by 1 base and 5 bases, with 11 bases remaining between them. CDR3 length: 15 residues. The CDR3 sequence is CASSLVPGRTGELFF. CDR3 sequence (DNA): TGTGCCAGCAGCTTAGTCCCAGGGCGGACCGGGGAGCTGTTTTTT.

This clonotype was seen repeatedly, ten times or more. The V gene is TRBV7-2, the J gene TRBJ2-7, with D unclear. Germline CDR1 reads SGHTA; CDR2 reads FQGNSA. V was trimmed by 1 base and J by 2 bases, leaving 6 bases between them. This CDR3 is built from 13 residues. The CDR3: CASSLEGPYEQYF. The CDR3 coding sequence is TGTGCCAGCAGCTTAGAGGGCCCCTACGAGCAGTACTTC.

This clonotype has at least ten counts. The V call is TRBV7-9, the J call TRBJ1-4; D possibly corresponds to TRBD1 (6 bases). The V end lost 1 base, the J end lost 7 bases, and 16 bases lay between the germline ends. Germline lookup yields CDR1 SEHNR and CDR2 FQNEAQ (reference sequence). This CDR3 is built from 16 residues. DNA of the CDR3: TGTGCCAGCAGCTTAGTAGGGGGGGCCGTCGGTGAAAAACTGTTTTTT. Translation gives CASSLVGGAVGEKLFF.

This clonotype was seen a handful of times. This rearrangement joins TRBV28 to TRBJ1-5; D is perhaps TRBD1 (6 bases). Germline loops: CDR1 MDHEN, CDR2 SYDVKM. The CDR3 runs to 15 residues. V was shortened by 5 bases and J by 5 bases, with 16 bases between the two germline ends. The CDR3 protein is CASSTGGAGDQPQHF. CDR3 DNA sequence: TGTGCCAGCAGTACCGGGGGGGCAGGGGATCAGCCCCAGCATTTT.

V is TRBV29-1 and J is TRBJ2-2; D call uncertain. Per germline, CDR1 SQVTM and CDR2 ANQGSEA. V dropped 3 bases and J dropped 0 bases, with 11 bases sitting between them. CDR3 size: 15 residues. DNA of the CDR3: TGCAGCGTTGAGGATGCCTACGCGAACACCGGGGAGCTGTTTTTT. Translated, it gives CSVEDAYANTGELFF.

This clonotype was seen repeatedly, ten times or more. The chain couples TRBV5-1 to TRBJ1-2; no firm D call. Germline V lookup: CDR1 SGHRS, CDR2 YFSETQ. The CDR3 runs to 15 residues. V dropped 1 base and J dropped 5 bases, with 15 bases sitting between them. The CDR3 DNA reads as TGCGCCAGCAGCTTGCTGGACGTTCCGGGGTATGGCTACACCTTC. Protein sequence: CASSLLDVPGYGYTF.

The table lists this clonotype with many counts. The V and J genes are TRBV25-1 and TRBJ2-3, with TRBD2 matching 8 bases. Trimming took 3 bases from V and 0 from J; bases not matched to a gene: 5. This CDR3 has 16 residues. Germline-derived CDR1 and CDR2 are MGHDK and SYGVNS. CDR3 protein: CASSDPAGASTDTQYF. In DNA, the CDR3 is TGTGCCAGCAGTGATCCAGCGGGGGCGAGCACAGATACGCAGTATTTT. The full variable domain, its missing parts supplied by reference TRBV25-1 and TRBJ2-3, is EADIYQTPRYLVIGTGKKITLECSQTMGHDKMYWYQQDPGMELHLIHYSYGVNSTEKGDLSSESTVSRIRTEHFPLTLESARPSHTSQYLCASSDPAGASTDTQYFGPGTRLTVL.

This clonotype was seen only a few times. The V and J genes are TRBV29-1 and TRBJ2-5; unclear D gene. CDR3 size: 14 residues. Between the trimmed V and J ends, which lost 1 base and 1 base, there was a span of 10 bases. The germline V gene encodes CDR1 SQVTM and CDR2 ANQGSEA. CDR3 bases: TGCAGCGTTGAAGGAACCGATATCCAAGAGACCCAGTACTTC. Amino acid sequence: CSVEGTDIQETQYF.

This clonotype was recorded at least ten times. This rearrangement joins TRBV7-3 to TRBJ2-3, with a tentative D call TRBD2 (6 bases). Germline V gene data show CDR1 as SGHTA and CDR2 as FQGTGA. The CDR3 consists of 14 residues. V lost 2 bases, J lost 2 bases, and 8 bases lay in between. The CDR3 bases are TGTGCCAGCAGCTTAGCGGGGACCACAGATACGCAGTATTTT. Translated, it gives CASSLAGTTDTQYF.

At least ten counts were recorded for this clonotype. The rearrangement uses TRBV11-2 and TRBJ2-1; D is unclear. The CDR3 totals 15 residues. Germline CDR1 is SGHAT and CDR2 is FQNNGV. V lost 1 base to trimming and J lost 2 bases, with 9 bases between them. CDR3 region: CASSLVAEAYNEQFF. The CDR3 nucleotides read TGTGCCAGCAGCTTAGTCGCTGAAGCCTACAATGAGCAGTTCTTC.

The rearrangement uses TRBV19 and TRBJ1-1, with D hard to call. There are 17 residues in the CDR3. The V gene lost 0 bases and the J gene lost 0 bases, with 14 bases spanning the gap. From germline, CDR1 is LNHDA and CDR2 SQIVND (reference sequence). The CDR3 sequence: CASSIDPEPAMNTEAFF. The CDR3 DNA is TGTGCCAGTAGTATAGATCCCGAGCCCGCCATGAACACTGAAGCTTTCTTT.

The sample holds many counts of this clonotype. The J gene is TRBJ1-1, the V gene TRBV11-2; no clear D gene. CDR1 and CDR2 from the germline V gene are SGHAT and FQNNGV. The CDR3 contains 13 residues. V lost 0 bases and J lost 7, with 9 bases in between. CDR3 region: CASSLEIGVEAFF. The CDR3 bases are TGTGCCAGCAGCTTAGAGATTGGGGTTGAAGCTTTCTTT.

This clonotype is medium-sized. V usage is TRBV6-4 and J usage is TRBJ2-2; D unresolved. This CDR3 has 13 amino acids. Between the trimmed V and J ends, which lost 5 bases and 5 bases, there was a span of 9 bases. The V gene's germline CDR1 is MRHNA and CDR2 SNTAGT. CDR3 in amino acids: CASSLRETGELFF. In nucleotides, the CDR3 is TGTGCCAGCAGTTTAAGAGAGACCGGGGAGCTGTTTTTT.

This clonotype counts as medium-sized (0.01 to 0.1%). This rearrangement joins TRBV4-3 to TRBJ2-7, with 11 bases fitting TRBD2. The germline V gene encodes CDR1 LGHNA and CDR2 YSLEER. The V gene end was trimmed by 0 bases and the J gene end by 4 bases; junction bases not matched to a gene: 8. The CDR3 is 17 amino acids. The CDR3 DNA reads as TGCGCCAGCAGCCAAGACCCACTAGCGGGGGAAACGTACGAGCAGTACTTC. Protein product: CASSQDPLAGETYEQYF.

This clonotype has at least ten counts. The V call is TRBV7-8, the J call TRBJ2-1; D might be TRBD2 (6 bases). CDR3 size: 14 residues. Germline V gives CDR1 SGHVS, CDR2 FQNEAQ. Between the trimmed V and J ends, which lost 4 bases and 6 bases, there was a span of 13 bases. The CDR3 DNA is TGTGCCAGCAGCTCCCGGGGGACGGGCAATGAGCAGTTCTTC. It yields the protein CASSSRGTGNEQFF.

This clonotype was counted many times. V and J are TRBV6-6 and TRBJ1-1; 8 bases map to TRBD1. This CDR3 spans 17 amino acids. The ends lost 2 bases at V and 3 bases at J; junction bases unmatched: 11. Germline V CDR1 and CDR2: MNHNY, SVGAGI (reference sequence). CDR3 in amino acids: CASSYKLAGGLYTEAFF. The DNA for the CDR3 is TGTGCCAGCAGTTACAAGTTGGCAGGGGGCTTATACACTGAAGCTTTCTTT.

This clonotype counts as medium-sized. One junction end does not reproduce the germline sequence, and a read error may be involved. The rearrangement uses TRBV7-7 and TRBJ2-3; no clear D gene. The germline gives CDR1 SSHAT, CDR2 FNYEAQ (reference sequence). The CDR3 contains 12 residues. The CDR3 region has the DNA TGTGCTAGCAGCTTCGACGGAGATACGCAGTATTTT. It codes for CASSFDGDTQYF. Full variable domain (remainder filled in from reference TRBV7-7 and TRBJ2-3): GAGVSQSPRYKVTKRGQDVTLRCDPISSHATLYWYQQALGQGPEFLTYFNYEAQPDKSGLPSDRFSAERPEGSISTLTIQRTEQRDSAMYRCASSFDGDTQYFGPGTRLTVL.

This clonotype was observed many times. CDR3 region: CATSRDARASGGEHTDTQYF. The CDR3, as DNA: TGTGCCACCAGCAGAGATGCGCGGGCTAGCGGGGGGGAGCACACAGATACGCAGTATTTT. V gene TRBV15 combines with J gene TRBJ2-3, with 12 nucleotides matching TRBD2. The V gene end was trimmed by 0 bases and the J gene end by 2 bases; junction bases not matched to a gene: 12. This CDR3 comprises 20 residues. CDR1 LNHNV and CDR2 YYDKDF come from the germline V gene (reference sequence).

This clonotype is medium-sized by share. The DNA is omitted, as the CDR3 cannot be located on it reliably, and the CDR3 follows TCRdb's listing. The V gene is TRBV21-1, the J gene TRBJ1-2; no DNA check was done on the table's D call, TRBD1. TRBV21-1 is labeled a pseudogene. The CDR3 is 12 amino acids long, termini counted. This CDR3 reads CAVGTGNYGYTF.

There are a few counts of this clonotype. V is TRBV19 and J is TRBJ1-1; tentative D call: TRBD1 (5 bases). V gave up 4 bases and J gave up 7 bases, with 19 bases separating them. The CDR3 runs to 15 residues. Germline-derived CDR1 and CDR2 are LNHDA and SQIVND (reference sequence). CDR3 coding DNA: TGTGCCAGTAGTACCCTCGAAACGGGGGTTGGTGAAGCTTTCTTT. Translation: CASSTLETGVGEAFF.